This T cell receptor beta chain was retrieved from a study of Ad26.COV2.S vaccination and SARS-CoV-2 variants. Study-level background: The vaccine Ad26.COV2.S was put into the muscle once, or twice with 56 days between.

The treatment: 15 to 20 received Ad26.COV2.S at low or high dose, single or two shots; 5 received placebo; per-sample allocation not given. It was on day 63 after the first vaccine or placebo injection that samples were taken. Repertoires were generated with immunoSEQ multiplex PCR, while TCRdb's copy carries only in-frame clones and drops some. The table lists about 430,000 clones, about 93% of them singletons. Study conclusions and caveats: Across vaccine and placebo recipients, the breadth of non-spike TCRs was similar. Reports say spike-specific CD8+ and CD4+ T cell responses covered substantial breadth after vaccination.

V dropped 0 bases and J dropped 6 bases, with 6 bases sitting between them. In germline, CDR1 is LNHDA, CDR2 SQIVND (reference sequence). The CDR3 consists of 13 residues. Remarks on this clone: Its antigen is undetermined.

Source: peripheral blood, taken in a trial of Ad26.COV2.S vaccine versus placebo. This receptor was obtained from a person aged 18 to 65 who received the Ad26.COV2.S COVID-19 vaccine or a placebo. The V gene is TRBV19, the J gene TRBJ2-1; D not certain. The CDR3 region has the DNA TGTGCCAGTAGTATAGATGCGATCAATGAGCAGTTCTTC. Amino acids: CASSIDAINEQFF.